One sample yielded the 21 T cell receptor beta chains listed below, sequenced in a study of identifying expanded T cells in peripheral blood. Some clones are missing from TCRdb's copy, which holds only in-frame ones; the method was immunoSEQ multiplex PCR. The top ten hold 8.4% of the sample, which has around 130,000 clones, about 86% seen once. Specimen: blood. The receptors shown here come from a person aged 18 to 70 in good health.

CDR3 loop: CASSRGLSYEQYF. CDR3 bases: TGTGCCAGCTCACGCGGCCTCTCCTACGAGCAGTACTTC. This sequence joins TRBV18 and TRBJ2-7; D remains unclear. Between the trimmed V and J ends, which lost 4 bases and 0 bases, there was a span of 7 bases. The CDR3 totals 13 residues. Germline loops: CDR1 KGHSH, CDR2 LQKENI.

This clone came up once. V gene TRBV11-2 combines with J gene TRBJ2-5, with a weak D call TRBD2 (6 bases). The CDR3 covers 14 residues. V gave up 1 base and J gave up 4 bases, with 10 bases separating them. Germline CDR1 is SGHAT and CDR2 is FQNNGV. CDR3 sequence: CASSLGLEGETQYF. As DNA, the CDR3 is TGTGCCAGCAGCTTAGGACTAGAGGGAGAGACCCAGTACTTC.

The chain uses TRBV11-2 and TRBJ2-7; a weak D match, TRBD2 (5 bases). The germline V gene has CDR1 SGHAT and CDR2 FQNNGV. There are 12 residues in the CDR3. Trimming shortened V by 2 bases and J by 4 bases, and 6 bases separated the two germline ends. CDR3 sequence reads: CASSLTSYEQYF. Written as DNA, the CDR3 is TGTGCCAGCAGCTTAACTAGTTACGAGCAGTACTTC.

This chain connects TRBV7-6 to TRBJ2-1, with 8 bases aligning to TRBD2. The germline V gene encodes CDR1 SGHVS and CDR2 FNYEAQ. CDR3 length equals 14 residues. V gave up 4 bases and J gave up 9 bases; unmatched junction bases: 8. This CDR3 is CASSYDGGAGEQFF. As DNA, the CDR3 is TGTGCCAGCAGCTACGACGGGGGGGCTGGTGAGCAGTTCTTC.

This clone was seen more than once but under ten times. The rearrangement joins TRBV14 to TRBJ2-7; D uncertain. Trimming took off 0 bases at V and 2 bases at J, with 11 bases between the two ends. The germline V gene has CDR1 SGHDN and CDR2 FVKESK. The CDR3 contains 15 residues. Written as DNA, the CDR3 is TGTGCCAGCAGCCAAGATGTGGGGTGGCCCTACGAGCAGTACTTC. Residues: CASSQDVGWPYEQYF.

This sequence joins TRBV4-2 and TRBJ2-2, with a weak D call TRBD1 (6 bases). This CDR3 has 14 residues. Germline values: CDR1 LGHNA, CDR2 YNFKEQ. Trimming cost V 0 bases and J 6 bases, with 8 bases left between them. CDR3 protein: CASSQDRGSGELFF. CDR3 in DNA: TGTGCCAGCAGCCAAGACAGGGGCTCCGGGGAGCTGTTTTTT.

V usage is TRBV6-5 and J usage is TRBJ1-1; 9 bases fit TRBD1. The junction had 3 bases not matched to a gene; V was cut back by 4 bases and J by 0 bases. The CDR3 is 15 amino acids. CDR1 is MNHEY and CDR2 is SVGAGI in the germline V gene. CDR3 sequence: CASSSTGGLNTEAFF. DNA of the CDR3: TGTGCCAGCAGTTCGACAGGGGGATTGAACACTGAAGCTTTCTTT.

The V call is TRBV4-2, the J call TRBJ2-2, with TRBD1 as a possible D gene (6 bases). Trimming pared 0 bases from V and 7 bases from J, leaving 9 bases between. Germline-derived CDR1 and CDR2 are LGHNA and YNFKEQ. CDR3 length: 14 amino acids. For the CDR3, the DNA is TGTGCCAGCAGCCAAGACCAGGGGAACGGGGAGCTGTTTTTT. Translating gives CASSQDQGNGELFF.

J is TRBJ1-2 and V is TRBV2; 7 nucleotides agree with TRBD1. This CDR3 has 15 amino acids. Germline V gives CDR1 SNHLY, CDR2 FYNNEI. With 0 bases clipped from V and 7 bases from J, the junction kept 8 bases outside the gene matches. This CDR3 reads CASSEALQGGGGYTF. The CDR3 region has the DNA TGTGCCAGCAGTGAAGCGCTTCAAGGGGGCGGTGGCTACACCTTC.

The V and J genes are TRBV6-1 and TRBJ1-1; 7 bases agree with TRBD1. The CDR3 sequence is 14 residues long. V shed 3 bases, J shed 0 bases, and the junction held 1 base outside the gene matches. Germline lookup yields CDR1 MNHNS and CDR2 SASEGT. CDR3 region: CASSDGTVNTEAFF. The CDR3 nucleotides read TGTGCCAGCAGTGATGGGACAGTGAACACTGAAGCTTTCTTT.

The rearrangement uses TRBV28 and TRBJ2-5; the match to TRBD1 covers 9 bases. Germline CDR1 and CDR2: MDHEN and SYDVKM. CDR3 size: 13 residues. V dropped 7 bases and J dropped 2; count of bases not matched to a gene: 2. The CDR3 loop reads CASTGTGQETQYF. CDR3 coding DNA: TGTGCCAGCACCGGGACAGGGCAAGAGACCCAGTACTTC.

This chain joins TRBV6-1 and TRBJ1-5, with 7 positions matching TRBD1. Germline loops: CDR1 MNHNS, CDR2 SASEGT. With 7 bases clipped from V and 0 bases from J, the junction kept 6 bases outside the gene matches. CDR3 length equals 15 residues. CDR3 region: CASNTRDSSNQPQHF. As DNA, the CDR3 is TGTGCCAGCAATACCCGGGACAGTAGCAATCAGCCCCAGCATTTT.

The V and J genes are TRBV5-1 and TRBJ2-1; D gene uncertain. CDR3 length: 13 amino acids. The germline gives CDR1 SGHRS, CDR2 YFSETQ. V was pared by 4 bases and J by 6 bases, with 11 bases between. The CDR3 DNA sequence: TGCGCCAGCAGCGAAGGATCTCGCAATGAGCAGTTCTTC. Translated, it gives CASSEGSRNEQFF.

This chain links TRBV7-3 with TRBJ2-1; 9 nucleotides line up with TRBD2. The CDR3 runs 15 residues. CDR1 is SGHTA, CDR2 FQGTGA, per germline. V lost 4 bases to trimming and J lost 9 bases; unmatched junction nucleotides: 10. The CDR3 DNA sequence: TGTGCCAGCAGCTATAGCGGGGGAGGGGTAGGTGAGCAGTTCTTC. It codes for CASSYSGGGVGEQFF.

This clone was seen more than once but under ten times. The rearrangement uses TRBV7-6 and TRBJ2-1; possible D gene TRBD2, 6 bases. This CDR3 has 16 amino acids. The germline gives CDR1 SGHVS, CDR2 FNYEAQ. V was clipped by 2 bases and J by 5 bases, with 16 bases between them. The DNA of the CDR3 is TGTGCCAGCAGCTTATATGGGGGGTTCTTGGACAATGAGCAGTTCTTC. It encodes CASSLYGGFLDNEQFF. The entire variable domain, with the rest obtained from reference TRBV7-6 and TRBJ2-1, is as follows: GAGVSQSPRYKVTKRGQDVALRCDPISGHVSLYWYRQALGQGPEFLTYFNYEAQQDKSGLPNDRFSAERPEGSISTLTIQRTEQRDSAMYRCASSLYGGFLDNEQFFGPGTRLTVL.

V and J are TRBV7-9 and TRBJ2-2; unclear D gene. The CDR3 loop spans 16 amino acids. Germline V gene lookup returns CDR1 SEHNR and CDR2 FQNEAQ (reference sequence). V gave up 6 bases and J gave up 0 bases, with 14 bases separating them. CDR3 region: CASRSNTLANTGELFF. The CDR3 nucleotides read TGTGCCAGCAGGTCAAATACCCTCGCGAACACCGGGGAGCTGTTTTTT.

The V and J genes are TRBV25-1 and TRBJ1-1, with a possible D match to TRBD1 (6 bases). This CDR3 is built from 16 residues. Looked up from germline, CDR1 is MGHDK and CDR2 is SYGVNS. V lost 3 bases to trimming and J lost 5 bases, with 19 bases between them. The CDR3 nucleotides read TGTGCCAGCAGTGACCGCGATACAGGGTTTTGGACTGAAGCTTTCTTT. Translated, it gives CASSDRDTGFWTEAFF.

The V gene is TRBV2, the J gene TRBJ2-1; 12 bases map to TRBD2. V shed 6 bases, J shed 7 bases, and the junction held 7 bases outside the gene matches. Germline assignment: CDR1 SNHLY and CDR2 FYNNEI. The CDR3 is 15 residues long. For the CDR3, the DNA is TGTGCCAGCAGCCTAAGACTAGCGGGGGCTAATGAGCAGTTCTTC. Translating gives CASSLRLAGANEQFF.

V gene TRBV6-1 combines with J gene TRBJ2-1; D uncertain. The V gene's germline CDR1 is MNHNS and CDR2 SASEGT. The CDR3 runs 12 residues. V was pared by 5 bases and J by 12 bases, with 14 bases between. CDR3 region: CASSPQEVLQFF. The CDR3 DNA is TGTGCCAGCAGTCCCCAGGAAGTCCTGCAGTTCTTC.

This clone was seen a single time. This sequence joins TRBV19 and TRBJ1-2, with 9 bases lining up with TRBD1. V lost 5 bases to trimming and J lost 8 bases; unmatched junction nucleotides: 12. The CDR3 covers 15 residues. Germline V gene lookup returns CDR1 LNHDA and CDR2 SQIVND (reference sequence). DNA of the CDR3: TGTGCCAGTAGTCTAGGGACAGGGAGTATATCGGGCTACACCTTC. It specifies CASSLGTGSISGYTF.

The chain employs TRBV7-9 and TRBJ1-1; 8 bases fit TRBD1. In germline, CDR1 is SEHNR, CDR2 FQNEAQ (reference sequence). The CDR3 sequence is 14 residues long. Losses at the gene ends were 3 bases for V and 5 bases for J; bases not matched to a gene: 5. CDR3 coding DNA: TGTGCCAGCAGCTTGGACAGGGTAGGGACTGAAGCTTTCTTT. This encodes CASSLDRVGTEAFF.